This entry lists 6 T cell receptor beta chains sequenced from one sample in a study of beta chain features in type 1 diabetes. All of the isolated RNA was reverse transcribed, so expressed TCRB transcripts were sequenced. Libraries were prepared by immunoSEQ multiplex PCR; TCRdb keeps only in-frame clonotypes and omits some of them. The sample has roughly 500,000 clones, approximately 30% seen once; the top ten hold around 0.065%. Sequenced sample: naive CD4+ T cells from blood. The receptors here all came from a man aged 18 to 35 in good health.

The rearrangement uses TRBV2 and TRBJ2-3; 7 nucleotides match TRBD2. The V gene's germline CDR1 is SNHLY and CDR2 FYNNEI. Trimming cost V 8 bases and J 6 bases; bases outside gene matches: 8. CDR3 size: 13 residues. The CDR3 spells CASGLDLTDTQYF. In DNA form, the CDR3 reads TGTGCCAGCGGACTAGACCTCACGGATACGCAGTATTTT.

The chain couples TRBV7-9 to TRBJ1-2; TRBD1 is a possible D gene (5 bases). The V end lost 5 bases, the J end lost 8 bases, and 15 bases lay between the germline ends. The CDR3 extends over 13 amino acids. Per the germline V gene, CDR1 is SEHNR and CDR2 is FQNEAQ (reference sequence). In nucleotides, the CDR3 is TGTGCCAGCAGCCCCGGGGCAGGGCAAGGCTACACCTTC. Translating it yields CASSPGAGQGYTF.

The sample holds a few counts of this clone. V and J are TRBV29-1 and TRBJ2-1, with 9 bases fitting TRBD2. Germline assignment: CDR1 SQVTM and CDR2 ANQGSEA. The trim removed 6 bases at V and 6 bases at J, leaving 12 bases unmatched. The CDR3 runs to 15 residues. Here the CDR3 reads CSVGREGRWGNEQFF. DNA for the CDR3: TGCAGCGTGGGGCGGGAGGGCCGGTGGGGCAATGAGCAGTTCTTC.

This chain connects TRBV11-2 to TRBJ2-5; D is undetermined. CDR1 and CDR2 (germline): SGHAT, FQNNGV. Deletions cut 2 bases from V and 7 bases from J, with 5 bases between. The length of the CDR3 is 11 residues. The CDR3 reads CASSLSTTQYF. Here the CDR3 DNA reads TGTGCCAGCAGCTTAAGTACGACCCAGTACTTC.

The chain joins TRBV9 to TRBJ2-1, with TRBD2 matching 8 bases. Trimming cost V 4 bases and J 3 bases; bases outside gene matches: 9. Germline V gene data show CDR1 as SGDLS and CDR2 as YYNGEE. This CDR3 region has 16 residues. The CDR3 spells CASSQGTSGYYNEQFF. The DNA of the CDR3 is TGTGCCAGCAGCCAAGGAACTAGCGGCTACTACAATGAGCAGTTCTTC.

V usage is TRBV9 and J usage is TRBJ2-1; 10 nucleotides match TRBD2. The CDR3 is made up of 14 amino acids. Germline-derived CDR1 and CDR2 are SGDLS and YYNGEE. V lost 6 bases and J lost 7; bases outside the gene matches: 7. In DNA, the CDR3 is TGTGCCAGCACCAAACTAGCGGGACTAAATGAGCAGTTCTTC. Protein: CASTKLAGLNEQFF.